Listed here are 18 T cell receptor beta chains from one sample, sequenced in a study of cytomegalovirus exposure and HLA in healthy donors. PCR used 60 Vbeta primers and 13 Jbeta primers. Assay: immunoSEQ multiplex PCR; the TCRdb copy retains only in-frame clones and omits some. The sample lists over 150,000 clones, about 80% occurring once. The sequenced sample was PBMCs. The receptors here all came from a woman aged 30 to 39 in good health and CMV-seronegative.

The V gene is TRBV11-2, the J gene TRBJ1-2, with D hard to call. Germline assignment: CDR1 SGHAT and CDR2 FQNNGV. Trimming removed 0 bases at V and 3 bases at J, with 8 bases between. This CDR3 is 14 amino acids long. The CDR3 loop is CASSLESSYYGYTF. The CDR3 bases are TGTGCCAGCAGCTTAGAATCGTCGTACTATGGCTACACCTTC.

This clone showed up just a few times. The V call is TRBV28, the J call TRBJ2-7, with 7 bases lining up with TRBD1. Germline V gene lookup returns CDR1 MDHEN and CDR2 SYDVKM. The CDR3 contains 13 residues. V shed 6 bases and J 3 bases; nucleotides not matched to a gene: 5. The CDR3 loop is CASRRQGSYEQYF. CDR3 DNA: TGTGCCAGCAGGCGACAGGGAAGCTACGAGCAGTACTTC. Full variable domain (missing parts from reference TRBV28 and TRBJ2-7): DVKVTQSSRYLVKRTGEKVFLECVQDMDHENMFWYRQDPGLGLRLIYFSYDVKMKEKGDIPEGYSVSREKKERFSLILESASTNQTSMYLCASRRQGSYEQYFGPGTRLTVT.

The chain links TRBV5-1 to TRBJ2-3; 7 nucleotides line up with TRBD2. The CDR3 consists of 17 residues. The V gene end was trimmed by 0 bases and the J gene end by 0 bases; junction bases not matched to a gene: 7. CDR1 is SGHRS and CDR2 is YFSETQ in the germline V gene. The DNA of the CDR3 is TGCGCCAGCAGCTTGGCCTTGGTAGCGGGTAGCACAGATACGCAGTATTTT. Protein product: CASSLALVAGSTDTQYF.

The CDR3 region is CASSPTIPQGANYGYTF. CDR3 nucleotides: TGCGCCAGCAGCCCGACTATCCCTCAGGGGGCTAACTATGGCTACACCTTC. The V gene is TRBV4-3, the J gene TRBJ1-2; 7 nucleotides match TRBD1. With 4 bases clipped from V and 0 bases from J, the junction kept 11 bases outside the gene matches. Per germline, CDR1 LGHNA and CDR2 YSLEER. The CDR3 covers 17 residues.

The V call is TRBV7-8, the J call TRBJ2-7; possibly TRBD2 for D (5 bases). V lost 5 bases to trimming and J lost 0 bases, with 11 bases between them. This CDR3 region has 14 residues. Germline CDR1 and CDR2: SGHVS and FQNEAQ. In DNA, the CDR3 is TGTGCCAGCAGCGTGAGGGTGGACTCCTACGAGCAGTACTTC. Its protein product is CASSVRVDSYEQYF.

V gene TRBV4-1 combines with J gene TRBJ2-7; D ambiguous. V lost 1 base, J lost 5 bases, and 9 bases lay in between. The CDR3 is 13 amino acids. CDR1 and CDR2 from the germline V gene are MGHRA and YSYEKL. The CDR3 protein is CASSQAPSDEQYF. The DNA for the CDR3 is TGCGCCAGCAGCCAAGCTCCCTCAGACGAGCAGTACTTC.

The chain uses TRBV4-1 and TRBJ1-1; D possibly corresponds to TRBD1 (6 bases). V was cut by 0 bases and J by 1 base, with 12 bases left in between. The CDR3 length is 16 residues. Germline CDR1 reads MGHRA; CDR2 reads YSYEKL. The CDR3 loop is CASSQEGGGANTEAFF. DNA of the CDR3: TGCGCCAGCAGCCAAGAGGGTGGGGGGGCGAACACTGAAGCTTTCTTT.

The rearrangement links TRBV7-2 to TRBJ1-1, with D possibly matching TRBD1 (6 bases). Germline loops: CDR1 SGHTA, CDR2 FQGNSA. The germline V and J ends were trimmed by 1 base and 2 bases, with 11 bases remaining between them. The CDR3 has 15 residues. CDR3 nucleotide sequence: TGTGCCAGCAGCTTAGGGGGGGGGCGCAACACTGAAGCTTTCTTT. This encodes CASSLGGGRNTEAFF.

The chain recombines TRBV28 with TRBJ2-1; D is perhaps TRBD2 (6 bases). Germline V gives CDR1 MDHEN, CDR2 SYDVKM. Trimming took 5 bases from V and 4 from J, leaving 12 bases between them. This CDR3 contains 14 residues. DNA of the CDR3: TGTGCCAGCAGTCTGGACGCGGGGTACAATGAGCAGTTCTTC. Residues: CASSLDAGYNEQFF.

The chain joins TRBV27 to TRBJ1-2, with a weak D call TRBD1 (6 bases). Trimming shortened V by 2 bases and J by 6 bases, and 19 bases separated the two germline ends. Germline V gene sequence: CDR1 MNHEY, CDR2 SMNVEV (reference sequence). The CDR3 has 16 amino acids. For the CDR3, the DNA is TGTGCCAGCAGTTTAGGCCCCACAGGGCAGGGAGATGGCTACACCTTC. This sequence encodes CASSLGPTGQGDGYTF.

DNA for the CDR3: TGTGCCAGCAGCAAAGTACGAGGCAGGGTAGGAGAGACCCAGTACTTC. This translates into CASSKVRGRVGETQYF. The chain has TRBV21-1 and TRBJ2-5; the table gives TRBD1 as D, unverified against the DNA. TRBV21-1 represents a pseudogene. The CDR3 consists of 16 residues.

The chain is built from TRBV5-4 and TRBJ1-2, with a tentative D call TRBD1 (6 bases). CDR1 is SGHNT, CDR2 YYREEE, per germline (reference sequence). The CDR3 is 17 amino acids. Trimming took off 6 bases at V and 0 bases at J, with 21 bases between the two ends. The CDR3 region has the DNA TGTGCCAGCACTGACGGGGGGCGCGTTCCAGCTAACTATGGCTACACCTTC. Protein product: CASTDGGRVPANYGYTF.

The genes are TRBV7-2 and TRBJ1-5, with TRBD1 matching 9 bases. Trimming at V came to 1 base and at J to 6 bases, leaving 7 bases not matched to a gene. CDR1 and CDR2 from the germline V gene are SGHTA and FQGNSA. There are 16 residues in the CDR3. The CDR3 loop is CASSLGGQGNGQPQHF. The CDR3 DNA is TGTGCCAGCAGCTTAGGCGGACAGGGGAACGGTCAGCCCCAGCATTTT.

This clone was seen just once. The chain couples TRBV9 to TRBJ1-5; no clear D. Per the germline V gene, CDR1 is SGDLS and CDR2 is YYNGEE. The CDR3 has 14 residues. Trimming stripped 0 bases from V and 5 bases from J, with 9 bases between. CDR3 sequence reads: CASSVGPDHQPQHF. As DNA, the CDR3 is TGTGCCAGCAGCGTAGGGCCAGATCATCAGCCCCAGCATTTT.

This chain links TRBV25-1 with TRBJ1-2; a weak D match, TRBD1 (6 bases). The CDR3 loop spans 13 amino acids. CDR1 MGHDK and CDR2 SYGVNS come from the germline V gene. Trimming removed 4 bases at V and 8 bases at J, with 14 bases between. CDR3 sequence reads: CASSAQGTGGYTF. The CDR3 DNA follows: TGTGCCAGCAGTGCCCAGGGGACCGGGGGCTACACCTTC.

The chain couples TRBV9 to TRBJ2-7; D ambiguous. V lost 4 bases to trimming and J lost 2 bases, with 16 bases between them. The CDR3 consists of 15 residues. The germline V gene encodes CDR1 SGDLS and CDR2 YYNGEE. CDR3 DNA sequence: TGTGCCAGCAGCCCTCCTAGTGCGGCCCCCTACGAGCAGTACTTC. This translates into CASSPPSAAPYEQYF.

V gene TRBV11-2 combines with J gene TRBJ2-2; D perhaps matches TRBD2 (6 bases). This CDR3 comprises 16 residues. Germline CDR1 SGHAT, CDR2 FQNNGV. V was clipped by 5 bases and J by 0 bases, with 13 bases between them. The CDR3 loop is CASSPSGLPNTGELFF. In DNA form, the CDR3 reads TGTGCCAGCAGCCCGTCGGGACTCCCGAACACCGGGGAGCTGTTTTTT.

This chain uses TRBV28 with TRBJ2-1; D is unresolved. This CDR3 contains 11 residues. The V gene's germline CDR1 is MDHEN and CDR2 SYDVKM. V dropped 1 base and J dropped 11 bases, with 6 bases sitting between them. This CDR3 is CASSLSVKQFF. The CDR3 DNA reads TGTGCCAGCAGTTTATCTGTTAAGCAGTTCTTC.